Following are 18 T cell receptor beta chains from one sample sequenced in a study of long-term antiretroviral therapy in people with HIV. Researchers report immunoSEQ v3.0 was run at survey level. The data were produced by immunoSEQ multiplex PCR, yet TCRdb's version contains in-frame clones alone and is incomplete. This sample carries more than 15,000 clones, 90% to 95% of them seen once, and the ten largest clones take 10% to 15%. The sample in question was unsorted PBMCs, obtained 0.6 years after starting antiretroviral therapy. The source is a woman aged 40 to 50 with HIV.

CDR3 in amino acids: CASSPQGARSSNYGYTF. As DNA, the CDR3 is TGTGCCAGCTCACCACAGGGGGCCAGAAGTTCTAACTATGGCTACACCTTC. The chain joins TRBV18 to TRBJ1-2; 7 bases map to TRBD1. This CDR3 is built from 17 residues. J lost 0 bases, V lost 1 base, and 8 bases had no gene match. CDR1 and CDR2 from the germline V gene are KGHSH and LQKENI. The whole variable domain, filled in from reference TRBV18 and TRBJ1-2, reads NAGVMQNPRHLVRRRGQEARLRCSPMKGHSHVYWYRQLPEEGLKFMVYLQKENIIDESGMPKERFSAEFPKEGPSILRIQQVVRGDSAAYFCASSPQGARSSNYGYTFGSGTRLTVV.

The gene calls are TRBV18 and TRBJ1-4; 7 nucleotides line up with TRBD1. With 6 bases clipped from V and 4 bases from J, the junction kept 5 bases outside the gene matches. Germline V gene data show CDR1 as KGHSH and CDR2 as LQKENI. The length of the CDR3 is 14 residues. The CDR3 protein is CASSEGARNEKLFF. In DNA, the CDR3 is TGTGCCAGCTCCGAGGGGGCCCGTAATGAAAAACTGTTTTTT. Full variable domain (remainder filled in from reference TRBV18 and TRBJ1-4): NAGVMQNPRHLVRRRGQEARLRCSPMKGHSHVYWYRQLPEEGLKFMVYLQKENIIDESGMPKERFSAEFPKEGPSILRIQQVVRGDSAAYFCASSEGARNEKLFFGSGTQLSVL.

This sequence joins TRBV7-9 and TRBJ1-2, with unresolved D. This CDR3 is built from 12 residues. The V gene's germline CDR1 is SEHNR and CDR2 FQNEAQ (reference sequence). The V gene lost 5 bases and the J gene lost 7 bases, with 11 bases spanning the gap. The CDR3 is CASSPSIAGYTF. The CDR3 region has the DNA TGTGCCAGCAGCCCTTCAATTGCTGGCTACACCTTC.

This clone appeared a few times. The chain recombines TRBV5-5 with TRBJ1-2, with no clear D. The CDR3 loop spans 13 amino acids. The germline V gene has CDR1 SGHKS and CDR2 YYEKEE (reference sequence). Trimming removed 0 bases at V and 8 bases at J, with 11 bases between. CDR3 in amino acids: CASSLEAGLGYTF. The CDR3, as DNA: TGTGCCAGCAGCTTGGAGGCAGGATTGGGCTACACCTTC.

The CDR3 DNA follows: TGTGCCAGCAGCCGGGGACCACTGGAGGCTTTCTTT. Protein product: CASSRGPLEAFF. The rearrangement joins TRBV7-2 to TRBJ1-1, with D possibly matching TRBD1 (5 bases). CDR1 and CDR2 from the germline V gene are SGHTA and FQGNSA. CDR3 length: 12 residues. The V and J ends lost 5 bases and 11 bases respectively, with 15 bases between them.

The CDR3 protein is CASSGTGRVNEKLFF. CDR3 sequence (DNA): TGTGCCAGCAGCGGGACGGGGAGGGTTAATGAAAAACTGTTTTTT. The genes are TRBV7-9 and TRBJ1-4, with D possibly matching TRBD1 (5 bases). The CDR3 contains 15 residues. CDR1 and CDR2 (germline): SEHNR, FQNEAQ (reference sequence). V lost 5 bases and J 4 bases, leaving 14 bases between the germline ends.

This clone showed up just once. The chain carries TRBV11-2 and TRBJ1-2; 10 bases agree with TRBD1. The CDR3 length is 15 residues. Germline V gene data show CDR1 as SGHAT and CDR2 as FQNNGV. The V segment lost 5 bases and the J segment 4 bases; nucleotides outside the gene matches: 7. CDR3 sequence: CASSHGQGVGYGYTF. The CDR3 bases are TGTGCCAGCAGCCACGGACAGGGGGTAGGCTATGGCTACACCTTC.

CDR3 coding DNA: TGTGCCATCTCCGGGACTAGCGGGGGGGGTTACAATGAGCAGTTCTTC. It yields the protein CAISGTSGGGYNEQFF. This chain links TRBV10-3 with TRBJ2-1; 16 bases agree with TRBD2. V lost 8 bases to trimming and J lost 4 bases; unmatched junction nucleotides: 5. The length of the CDR3 is 16 residues. CDR1 is ENHRY and CDR2 is SYGVKD in the germline V gene.

The genes are TRBV29-1 and TRBJ2-5; D is undetermined. With 8 bases removed from V and 1 base from J, the gap between germline ends came to 11 bases. The germline V gene has CDR1 SQVTM and CDR2 ANQGSEA. CDR3 length equals 12 residues. In DNA, the CDR3 is TGCAGCTCAGGTGGATCCCAAGAGACCCAGTACTTC. It encodes CSSGGSQETQYF.

The rearrangement links TRBV2 to TRBJ2-5; D unresolved. Germline loops: CDR1 SNHLY, CDR2 FYNNEI. The CDR3 covers 15 residues. Trimming removed 4 bases from V and 5 bases from J, with 17 bases in between. The CDR3 here is CASSALGHEGETQYF. The CDR3 region has the DNA TGTGCCAGCAGTGCTCTGGGCCACGAAGGGGAGACCCAGTACTTC.

The chain recombines TRBV12-1 with TRBJ2-7. TRBV12-1 is noted as a pseudogene. The CDR3 spans 16 residues. In DNA form, the CDR3 reads TGTGCCAGCAGCTTGGGGGGCCGGGAGCGCGCGGGCGAGCAGTACTTC. Translating it yields CASSLGGRERAGEQYF.

The chain joins TRBV18 to TRBJ2-5; D assignment may be TRBD1 or TRBD2 (5 bases each). This CDR3 is 15 amino acids long. Per the germline V gene, CDR1 is KGHSH and CDR2 is LQKENI. The V gene lost 2 bases and the J gene lost 3 bases, with 13 bases spanning the gap. CDR3 loop: CASSPNSGTKETQYF. The CDR3, as DNA: TGTGCCAGCTCACCAAACTCCGGGACCAAAGAGACCCAGTACTTC.

V usage is TRBV27 and J usage is TRBJ1-5; the D is unclear. The CDR3 is made up of 14 amino acids. Trimming left V 1 base short and J 4 bases short, with 8 bases between. CDR1 MNHEY and CDR2 SMNVEV come from the germline V gene (reference sequence). CDR3 protein: CASSLWGGNQPQHF. The CDR3 coding sequence is TGTGCCAGCAGTTTATGGGGTGGGAATCAGCCCCAGCATTTT.

V is TRBV10-1 and J is TRBJ2-7; perhaps D is TRBD1 or TRBD2 (5 bases each). Trimming removed 4 bases from V and 0 bases from J, with 13 bases in between. There are 15 residues in the CDR3. Per the germline V gene, CDR1 is WNHNN and CDR2 is SYGVQD (reference sequence). The CDR3 DNA is TGCGCCAGCAGTGGAGGATGGGGGAGCTCCTACGAGCAGTACTTC. This gives the protein CASSGGWGSSYEQYF.

This chain uses TRBV5-5 with TRBJ1-6; the match to TRBD1 covers 9 bases. The V gene's germline CDR1 is SGHKS and CDR2 YYEKEE (reference sequence). CDR3 length: 16 residues. The ends lost 3 bases at V and 9 bases at J; junction bases unmatched: 10. The CDR3: CASSWWDRASGSPLHF. The CDR3 DNA reads TGTGCCAGCAGCTGGTGGGACAGGGCATCGGGTTCACCCCTCCACTTT.

A single count supports this clone. This rearrangement joins TRBV5-6 to TRBJ2-7; TRBD1 is a possible D gene (6 bases). This CDR3 has 13 residues. Trimming took off 6 bases at V and 5 bases at J, with 15 bases between the two ends. In germline, CDR1 is SGHDT, CDR2 YYEEEE. CDR3 in DNA: TGTGCCAGCACGTGGGGGACAATTAACGAGCAGTACTTC. Amino acids: CASTWGTINEQYF.

J is TRBJ1-3 and V is TRBV10-3, with D uncertain. Germline CDR1 ENHRY, CDR2 SYGVKD. The CDR3 extends over 17 amino acids. Deletions cut 0 bases from V and 0 bases from J, with 12 bases between. CDR3: CAISESTGGSSGNTIYF. In DNA form, the CDR3 reads TGTGCCATCAGTGAGTCTACGGGTGGCAGCTCTGGAAACACCATATATTTT.

The V and J genes are TRBV4-1 and TRBJ2-7, with no clear D. The V end was cut by 4 bases, the J end by 0 bases, with 10 bases between. CDR3 length equals 14 residues. Germline V gene lookup returns CDR1 MGHRA and CDR2 YSYEKL. CDR3 region: CASSRAIDSYEQYF. In nucleotides, the CDR3 is TGCGCCAGCAGCCGAGCAATAGACTCCTACGAGCAGTACTTC.